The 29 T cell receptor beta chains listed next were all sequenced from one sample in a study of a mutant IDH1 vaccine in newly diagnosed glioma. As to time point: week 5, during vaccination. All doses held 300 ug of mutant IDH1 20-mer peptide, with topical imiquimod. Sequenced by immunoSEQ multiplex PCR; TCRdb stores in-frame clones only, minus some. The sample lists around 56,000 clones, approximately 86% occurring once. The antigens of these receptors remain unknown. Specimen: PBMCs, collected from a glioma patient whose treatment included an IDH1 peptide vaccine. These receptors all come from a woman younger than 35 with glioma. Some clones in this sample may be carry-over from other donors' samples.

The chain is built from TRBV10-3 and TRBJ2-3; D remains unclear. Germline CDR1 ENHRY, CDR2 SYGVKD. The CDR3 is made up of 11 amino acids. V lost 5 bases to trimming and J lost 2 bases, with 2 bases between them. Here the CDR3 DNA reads TGTGCCATCAGTACCACAGATACGCAGTATTTT. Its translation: CAISTTDTQYF.

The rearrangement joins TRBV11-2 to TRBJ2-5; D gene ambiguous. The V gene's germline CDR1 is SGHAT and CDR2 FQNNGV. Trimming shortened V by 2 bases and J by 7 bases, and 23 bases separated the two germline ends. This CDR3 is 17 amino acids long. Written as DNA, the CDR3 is TGTGCCAGCAGCTTAAAGGGCAGAGCTAGGTTAGAAAGGACCCAGTACTTC. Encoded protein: CASSLKGRARLERTQYF.

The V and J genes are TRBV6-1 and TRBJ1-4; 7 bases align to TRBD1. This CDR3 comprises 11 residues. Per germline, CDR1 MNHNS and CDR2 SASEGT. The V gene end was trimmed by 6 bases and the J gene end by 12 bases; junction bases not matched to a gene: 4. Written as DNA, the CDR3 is TGTGCCAGCAGGATTCAGGGGGAACTGTTTTTT. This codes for CASRIQGELFF.

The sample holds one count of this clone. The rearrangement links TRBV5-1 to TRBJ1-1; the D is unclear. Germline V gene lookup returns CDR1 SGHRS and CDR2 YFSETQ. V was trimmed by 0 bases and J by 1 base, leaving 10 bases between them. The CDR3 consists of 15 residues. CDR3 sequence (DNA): TGCGCCAGCAGCTTGGATGTCCCTGGGAACACTGAAGCTTTCTTT. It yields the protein CASSLDVPGNTEAFF.

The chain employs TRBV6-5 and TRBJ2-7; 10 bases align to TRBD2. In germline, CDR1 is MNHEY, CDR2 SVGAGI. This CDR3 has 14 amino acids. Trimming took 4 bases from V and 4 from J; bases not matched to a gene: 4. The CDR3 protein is CASSSTSGVYEQYF. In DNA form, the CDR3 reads TGTGCCAGCAGTTCCACTAGCGGGGTTTACGAGCAGTACTTC.

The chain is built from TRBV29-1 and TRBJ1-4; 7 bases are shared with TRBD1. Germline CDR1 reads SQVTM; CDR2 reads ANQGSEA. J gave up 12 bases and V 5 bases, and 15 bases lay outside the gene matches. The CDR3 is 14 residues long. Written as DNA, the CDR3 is TGCAGCGTTCCACCAATTAACGACAGGGCCGAACTGTTTTTT. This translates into CSVPPINDRAELFF.

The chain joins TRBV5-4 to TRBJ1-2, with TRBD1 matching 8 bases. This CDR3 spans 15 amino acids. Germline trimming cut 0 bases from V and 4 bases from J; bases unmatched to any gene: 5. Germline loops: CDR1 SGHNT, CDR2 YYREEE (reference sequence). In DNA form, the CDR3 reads TGTGCCAGCAGCTTGGGGGACACAGGGGGCTATGGCTACACCTTC. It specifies CASSLGDTGGYGYTF.

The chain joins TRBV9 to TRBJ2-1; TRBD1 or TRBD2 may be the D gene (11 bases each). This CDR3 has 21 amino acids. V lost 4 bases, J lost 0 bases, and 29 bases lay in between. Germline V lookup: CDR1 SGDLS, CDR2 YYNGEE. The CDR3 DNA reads TGTGCCAGCAGCCCGGGGACAGGGGGAGCGGGACTAGCGGCCTCCTACAATGAGCAGTTCTTC. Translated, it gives CASSPGTGGAGLAASYNEQFF.

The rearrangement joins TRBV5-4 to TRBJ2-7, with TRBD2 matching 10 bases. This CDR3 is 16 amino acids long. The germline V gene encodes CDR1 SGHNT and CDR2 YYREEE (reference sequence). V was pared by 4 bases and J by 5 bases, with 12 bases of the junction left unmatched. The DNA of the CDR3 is TGTGCCAGCAGCCCGATTTCTAGCGGGAGCGGCAACGAGCAGTACTTC. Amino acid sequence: CASSPISSGSGNEQYF.

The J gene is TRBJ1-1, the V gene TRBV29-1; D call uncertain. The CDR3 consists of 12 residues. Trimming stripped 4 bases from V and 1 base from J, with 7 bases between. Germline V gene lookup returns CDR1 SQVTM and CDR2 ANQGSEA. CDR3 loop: CSVVRPNTEAFF. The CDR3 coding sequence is TGCAGCGTTGTCAGGCCGAACACTGAAGCTTTCTTT.

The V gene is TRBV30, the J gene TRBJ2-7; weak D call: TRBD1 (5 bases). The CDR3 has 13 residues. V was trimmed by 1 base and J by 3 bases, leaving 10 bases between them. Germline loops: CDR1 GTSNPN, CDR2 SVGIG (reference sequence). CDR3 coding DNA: TGTGCCTGGAGTGGGACACTACTCTACGAGCAGTACTTC. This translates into CAWSGTLLYEQYF.

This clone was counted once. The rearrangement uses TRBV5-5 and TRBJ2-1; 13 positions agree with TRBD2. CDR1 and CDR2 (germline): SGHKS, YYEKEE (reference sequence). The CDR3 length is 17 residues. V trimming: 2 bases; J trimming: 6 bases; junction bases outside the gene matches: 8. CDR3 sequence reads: CASSFFPTSGGANEQFF. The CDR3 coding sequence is TGTGCCAGCAGCTTCTTCCCAACTAGCGGGGGGGCCAATGAGCAGTTCTTC.

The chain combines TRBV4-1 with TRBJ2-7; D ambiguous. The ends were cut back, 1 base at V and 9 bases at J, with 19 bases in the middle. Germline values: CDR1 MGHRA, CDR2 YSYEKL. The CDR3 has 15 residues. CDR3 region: CASSQASGPMIRQYF. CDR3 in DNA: TGCGCCAGCAGCCAAGCTTCCGGCCCGATGATACGGCAGTACTTC.

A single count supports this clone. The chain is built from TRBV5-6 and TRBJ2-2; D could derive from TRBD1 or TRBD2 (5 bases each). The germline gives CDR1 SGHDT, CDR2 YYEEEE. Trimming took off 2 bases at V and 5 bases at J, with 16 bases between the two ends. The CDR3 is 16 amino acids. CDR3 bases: TGTGCCAGCAGCTTAATAGGGCAGGGACGAACCGGGGAGCTGTTTTTT. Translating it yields CASSLIGQGRTGELFF.

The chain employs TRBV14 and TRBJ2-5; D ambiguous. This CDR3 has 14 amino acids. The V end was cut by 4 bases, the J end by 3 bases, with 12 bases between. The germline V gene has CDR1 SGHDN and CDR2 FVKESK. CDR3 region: CASSLLGTEETQYF. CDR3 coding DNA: TGTGCCAGCAGCCTCCTCGGCACAGAAGAGACCCAGTACTTC.

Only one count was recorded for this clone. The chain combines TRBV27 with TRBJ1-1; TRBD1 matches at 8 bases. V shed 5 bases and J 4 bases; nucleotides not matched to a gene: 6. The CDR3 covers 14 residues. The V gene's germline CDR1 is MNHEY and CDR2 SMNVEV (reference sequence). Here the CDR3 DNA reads TGTGCCAGCAGTAACCAGGGGGCGGGCACTGAAGCTTTCTTT. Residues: CASSNQGAGTEAFF.

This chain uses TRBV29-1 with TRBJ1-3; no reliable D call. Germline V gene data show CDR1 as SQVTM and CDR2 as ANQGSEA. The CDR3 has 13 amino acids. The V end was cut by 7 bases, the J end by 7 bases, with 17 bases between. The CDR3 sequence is CSAGLSSANTIYF. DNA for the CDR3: TGCAGCGCAGGCCTTTCCAGTGCCAACACCATATATTTT.

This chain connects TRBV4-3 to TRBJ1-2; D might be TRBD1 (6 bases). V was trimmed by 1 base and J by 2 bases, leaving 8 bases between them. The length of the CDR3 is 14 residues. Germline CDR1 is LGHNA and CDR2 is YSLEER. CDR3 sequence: CASSQATGNYGYTF. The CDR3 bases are TGCGCCAGCAGCCAAGCGACAGGAAACTATGGCTACACCTTC.

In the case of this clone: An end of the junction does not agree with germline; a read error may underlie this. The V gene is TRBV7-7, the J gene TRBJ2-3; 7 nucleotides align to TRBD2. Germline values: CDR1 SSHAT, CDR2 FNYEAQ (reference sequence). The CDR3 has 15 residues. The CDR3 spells CASSLGLADADTQYF. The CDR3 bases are TGTGCTAGCAGCTTAGGGCTAGCGGATGCAGATACGCAGTATTTT.

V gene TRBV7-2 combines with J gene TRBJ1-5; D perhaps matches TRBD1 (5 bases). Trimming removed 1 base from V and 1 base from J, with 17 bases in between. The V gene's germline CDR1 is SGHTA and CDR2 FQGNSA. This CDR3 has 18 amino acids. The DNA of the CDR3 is TGTGCCAGCAGCTTAGGGGCTCCAGGGACTACCAGCAATCAGCCCCAGCATTTT. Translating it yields CASSLGAPGTTSNQPQHF.

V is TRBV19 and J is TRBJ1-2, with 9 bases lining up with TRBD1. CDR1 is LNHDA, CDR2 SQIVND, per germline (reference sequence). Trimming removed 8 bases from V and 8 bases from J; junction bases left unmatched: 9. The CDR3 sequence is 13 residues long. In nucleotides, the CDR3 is TGTGCCAGTCCCCGGGGGACAGGGAGCGGCTACACCTTC. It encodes CASPRGTGSGYTF.

In DNA form, the CDR3 reads TGCGCCAGCAGCCGATCAGATAGGACAGGGGAGGTTAAGCCCCAGCATTTT. Encoded protein: CASSRSDRTGEVKPQHF. The gene calls are TRBV4-3 and TRBJ1-5; 9 bases are a match to TRBD1. CDR1 is LGHNA and CDR2 is YSLEER in the germline V gene. With V trimmed by 4 bases and J by 8 bases, 15 bases remained unmatched. CDR3 length equals 17 residues.

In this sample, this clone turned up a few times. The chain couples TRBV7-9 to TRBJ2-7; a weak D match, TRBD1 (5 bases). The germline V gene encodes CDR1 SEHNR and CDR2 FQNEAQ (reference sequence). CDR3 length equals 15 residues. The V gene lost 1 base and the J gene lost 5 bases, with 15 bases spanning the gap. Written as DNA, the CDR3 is TGTGCCAGCAGCTTAGGTCGGGCAGGGCACCACGAGCAGTACTTC. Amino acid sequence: CASSLGRAGHHEQYF.

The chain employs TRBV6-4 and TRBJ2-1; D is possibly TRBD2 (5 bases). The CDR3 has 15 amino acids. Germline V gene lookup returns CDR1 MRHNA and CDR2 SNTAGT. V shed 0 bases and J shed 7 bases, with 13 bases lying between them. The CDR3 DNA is TGTGCCAGCAGTGACTCCCCCGGGATGAGGAATGAGCAGTTCTTC. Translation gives CASSDSPGMRNEQFF.

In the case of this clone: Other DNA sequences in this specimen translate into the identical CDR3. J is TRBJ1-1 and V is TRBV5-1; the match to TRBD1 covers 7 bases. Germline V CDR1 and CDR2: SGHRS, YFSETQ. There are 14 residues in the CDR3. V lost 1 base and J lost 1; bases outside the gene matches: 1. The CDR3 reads CASSLRTGNTEAFF. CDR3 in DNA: TGCGCCAGCAGCTTGAGGACAGGGAACACTGAAGCTTTCTTT. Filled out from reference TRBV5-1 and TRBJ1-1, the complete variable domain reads KAGVTQTPRYLIKTRGQQVTLSCSPISGHRSVSWYQQTPGQGLQFLFEYFSETQRNKGNFPGRFSGRQFSNSRSEMNVSTLELGDSALYLCASSLRTGNTEAFFGQGTRLTVV.

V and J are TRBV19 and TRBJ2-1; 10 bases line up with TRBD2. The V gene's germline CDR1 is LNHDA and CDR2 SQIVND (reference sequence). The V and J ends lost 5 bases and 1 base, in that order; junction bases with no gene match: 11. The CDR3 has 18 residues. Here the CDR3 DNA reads TGTGCCAGTAGTCTCCGGCTAGCGGGAGAGTGGTCCTACAATGAGCAGTTCTTC. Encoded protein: CASSLRLAGEWSYNEQFF.

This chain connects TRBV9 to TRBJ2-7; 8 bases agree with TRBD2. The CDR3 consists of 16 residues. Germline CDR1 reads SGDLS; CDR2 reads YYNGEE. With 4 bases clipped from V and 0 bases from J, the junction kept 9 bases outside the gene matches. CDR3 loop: CASSPRGGGDSYEQYF. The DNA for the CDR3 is TGTGCCAGCAGCCCTCGGGGGGGCGGGGACTCCTACGAGCAGTACTTC.

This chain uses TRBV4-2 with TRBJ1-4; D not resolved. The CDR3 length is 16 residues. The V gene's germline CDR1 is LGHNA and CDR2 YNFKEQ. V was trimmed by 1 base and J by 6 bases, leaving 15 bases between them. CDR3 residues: CASSQGNKFIDEKLFF. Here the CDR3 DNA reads TGTGCCAGCAGCCAAGGAAATAAGTTTATTGATGAAAAACTGTTTTTT.

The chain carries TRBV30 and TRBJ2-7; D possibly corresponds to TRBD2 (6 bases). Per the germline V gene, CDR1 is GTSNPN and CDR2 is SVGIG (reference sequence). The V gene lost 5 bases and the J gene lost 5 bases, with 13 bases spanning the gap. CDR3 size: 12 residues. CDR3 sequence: CAWVGGVNEQYF. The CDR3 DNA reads TGTGCCTGGGTGGGGGGAGTAAACGAGCAGTACTTC. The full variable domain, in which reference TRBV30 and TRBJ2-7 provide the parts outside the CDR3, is SQTIHQWPATLVQPVGSPLSLECTVEGTSNPNLYWYRQAAGRGLQLLFYSVGIGQISSEVPQNLSASRPQDRQFILSSKKLLLSDSGFYLCAWVGGVNEQYFGPGTRLTVT.